The text below deals with one T cell receptor (gamma chain). No antigen is known for it. The same CDR3 is also encoded by other DNA sequences in this sample. After alphabeta T cell depletion, CD3+ Vdelta1+ Vdelta2- thymocytes were sorted. Sequences come from RNA converted to cDNA by reverse transcription. Multiplex PCR used pooled V-gene forward primers and a constant-region reverse primer to amplify CDR3s. TCRdb re-processed the multiplex PCR reads using CATT. This sample yields 25,000 to 35,000 gamma-chain clones, of which more than 15% are seen a single time; roughly 2% belongs to the top ten. The sample originates from a study of Vδ1+ human thymocytes. CDR3 size: 12 residues. Germline V gene lookup returns CDR1 VINAFY and CDR2 YDVSNSKD. V lost 0 bases, J lost 11 bases, and 7 bases stayed unmatched. Overall study results and limits: Thymic TRG and TRD repertoires appeared highly polyclonal, with Gaussian CDR3 length distributions. Unexpected Vdelta2 sequences could cause misinterpretation of bulk repertoire data. Despite high sort purity, roughly 20% of thymic T cell receptor delta sequences were Vdelta2.

This TCR derives from a boy in the first two years of life who had congenital heart surgery. The V call is TRGV5, the J call TRGJ1 or TRGJ2. Specimen: Vdelta1+ gamma-delta thymocytes from the thymus. Regarding subset: FACS-sorted CD3+ TCRalphabeta- TCRVdelta1+ TCRVdelta2- thymocytes. CDR3 loop: CATWDRLSEKLF. The CDR3 DNA reads as TGTGCCACCTGGGACAGGCTATCGGAGAAACTCTTT.